This is a list of T cell receptor beta chains from one sample in a study of circulating and synovial CD4+ cells in juvenile arthritis. The assay was immunoSEQ multiplex PCR, and TCRdb's table has in-frame clones only and misses some. The table records roughly 33,000 clones, roughly 95% of them present only once. Material for sequencing was CD4+ T cells from blood. The receptor source for this set is a human donor with juvenile idiopathic arthritis. The CDR3 runs from the conserved cysteine through the conserved F or W. A D gene is named only where the DNA matches it firmly. The size field is filled for only some rows; it gives once, few, many or a size class.

j_gene	v_gene	abundance	d_gene	CDR3aa	CDR3nt
TRBJ2-7	TRBV6-5	.	.	CASRPQGGPHYEQYF	TGTGCCAGCAGACCTCAGGGGGGACCCCACTACGAGCAGTACTTC
TRBJ2-7	TRBV21-1	.	.	CASSNWWTGSF	TGTGCCAGCAGCAACTGGTGGACAGGGTCCTTC
TRBJ2-1	TRBV4-2	.	TRBD1	CASSPRTGGNEQFF	TGTGCCAGCAGCCCCCGGACAGGGGGGAATGAGCAGTTCTTC
TRBJ2-2	TRBV7-7	.	.	CASSLRTPSANTGELFF	TGTGCCAGCAGCTTAAGGACACCCTCCGCGAACACCGGGGAGCTGTTTTTT
TRBJ1-1	TRBV28	.	.	CASSLHGGNTEAFF	TGTGCCAGCAGCCTCCATGGAGGTAACACTGAAGCTTTCTTT
TRBJ2-7	TRBV6-5	.	TRBD2	CASSYSASGRAYEQYF	TGTGCCAGCAGTTACTCGGCTAGCGGGAGAGCCTACGAGCAGTACTTC
TRBJ1-5	TRBV28	.	.	CASSPYSGSNQPQHF	TGTGCCAGCAGTCCGTACAGTGGTAGCAATCAGCCCCAGCATTTT
TRBJ2-3	TRBV10-3	.	.	CAISDRDTQYF	TGTGCCATCAGTGACCGGGATACGCAGTATTTT
TRBJ1-3	TRBV5-6	.	.	CASSLVREGGNTIYF	TGTGCCAGCAGCTTGGTCAGGGAGGGTGGAAACACCATATATTTT
TRBJ2-3	TRBV5-1	.	TRBD1	CASSLAVQGLDTQYF	TGCGCCAGCAGCTTGGCCGTACAGGGGTTAGATACGCAGTATTTT
TRBJ1-2	TRBV28	.	.	CASLRWGVGYGYTF	TGTGCCAGTCTAAGGTGGGGGGTCGGATATGGCTACACCTTC
TRBJ2-7	TRBV28	.	TRBD1	CASTRTGAYEQYF	TGTGCCAGCACACGGACAGGGGCCTACGAGCAGTACTTC
TRBJ2-7	TRBV21-1	few	.	CASTKSRHRDEQYF	TGTGCCAGCACCAAATCAAGACACAGGGACGAGCAGTACTTC
TRBJ2-1	TRBV4-3	.	TRBD2	CASSLTSGSYNEQFF	TGCGCCAGCAGCCTAACTAGCGGGAGTTACAATGAGCAGTTCTTC
TRBJ1-6	TRBV27	.	TRBD1	CASSLSGTVLGPPLHF	TGTGCCAGCAGTTTATCAGGGACAGTCCTCGGCCCACCCCTCCACTTT
TRBJ1-2	TRBV6-5	.	.	CASSYGEERSYTF	TGTGCCAGCAGTTACGGAGAAGAAAGGAGCTACACCTTC
TRBJ1-4	TRBV10-1	once	TRBD1	CASTLLRGQEGGLFF	TGCGCCAGCACCCTACTACGGGGACAGGAAGGAGGACTGTTTTTT
TRBJ2-7	TRBV7-2	.	.	CASSLGGGPYEQYF	TGTGCCAGCAGCTTAGGGGGGGGGCCGTACGAGCAGTACTTC
TRBJ1-2	TRBV15	.	TRBD1	CATSTDRDYGYTF	TGTGCCACCAGCACAGACAGGGACTATGGCTACACCTTC
TRBJ2-6	TRBV7-9	.	.	CASSLEPVVSGANVLTF	TGTGCCAGCAGCTTAGAGCCTGTCGTCTCTGGGGCCAACGTCCTGACTTTC
TRBJ1-3	TRBV27	once	TRBD1	CASSLSIQGASGNTIYF	TGTGCCAGCAGTTTATCCATACAGGGGGCCTCTGGAAACACCATATATTTT
TRBJ1-2	TRBV29-1	.	.	CSVVGVEGYTF	TGCAGCGTTGTAGGGGTGGAGGGCTACACCTTC
TRBJ2-3	TRBV4-2	.	TRBD2	CASSQTATGGVTDTQYF	TGTGCCAGCAGCCAGACGGCGACGGGAGGGGTCACAGATACGCAGTATTTT
TRBJ1-3	TRBV28	.	.	CASSLRATDSGNTIYF	TGTGCCAGCAGTCTTCGAGCGACGGATTCTGGAAACACCATATATTTT
TRBJ1-4	TRBV30	.	.	CAWSGLTGAGVKLFF	TGTGCCTGGAGCGGGCTAACAGGAGCTGGAGTAAAACTGTTTTTT
TRBJ2-1	TRBV9	.	.	CASSVQVDRKGYNEQFF	TGTGCCAGCAGCGTACAGGTTGACAGAAAAGGCTACAATGAGCAGTTCTTC
TRBJ2-5	TRBV5-1	.	TRBD1	CASSPTGQGHETQYF	TGCGCCAGCAGCCCCACCGGACAGGGGCATGAGACCCAGTACTTC
TRBJ2-7	TRBV18	.	.	CASSDLDRELYEQYF	TGTGCCAGCTCCGACTTAGACAGAGAACTCTACGAGCAGTACTTC
TRBJ2-2	TRBV4-2	.	.	CASSPPGLNTGELFF	TGTGCCAGCAGCCCTCCGGGACTTAACACCGGGGAGCTGTTTTTT
TRBJ2-3	TRBV29-1	.	.	CSVFAGWLGDTQYF	TGCAGCGTGTTTGCCGGGTGGCTAGGAGATACGCAGTATTTT
TRBJ2-7	TRBV7-2	.	TRBD1	CASSPEPGQPKQYF	TGTGCCAGCAGCCCCGAGCCGGGACAGCCGAAACAGTACTTC
TRBJ2-5	TRBV7-8	.	TRBD2	CASSMGVAGIQETQYF	TGTGCCAGCAGCATGGGAGTAGCGGGGATACAAGAGACCCAGTACTTC
TRBJ2-3	TRBV5-4	.	TRBD2	CASSFRLAGGTDTQYF	TGTGCCAGCAGCTTCCGGCTAGCGGGGGGCACAGATACGCAGTATTTT
TRBJ1-6	TRBV30	.	.	CAWSNGGDASPLHF	TGTGCCTGGAGTAATGGAGGGGATGCTTCACCCCTCCACTTT
TRBJ1-2	TRBV13	.	.	CASSSRKRGGGYTF	TGTGCCAGCAGCTCCCGGAAGAGGGGAGGAGGCTACACCTTC
TRBJ1-2	TRBV14	.	.	CASSQGVGGYTF	TGTGCCAGCAGCCAAGGTGTGGGCGGCTACACCTTC
TRBJ2-1	TRBV9	.	TRBD2	CASSGTNKALGGYGEQFF	TGTGCCAGCAGCGGGACCAATAAGGCCCTGGGGGGGTACGGTGAGCAGTTCTTC
TRBJ2-2	TRBV7-9	.	.	CASRNSGVAGELFF	TGTGCCAGCAGAAACTCGGGGGTGGCCGGGGAGCTGTTTTTT